Many counts were recorded for the clone carrying this TCR beta chain. Its antigen remains unknown. Time point here: persistent/refractory GD, antithyroid drugs over 5 years with positive TRAb. Extracted PBMC RNA gave rise to the TCR library. Peripheral blood, 7.5 to 9 milliliters of it, was drawn into EDTA tubes. Combining iRepertoire HTBI primers with Arm-PCR of CDR3 regions, the authors built TCR beta libraries. In the authors' workflow: From all samples, identification returned over 11 TRBJ and roughly 65 TRBV segments. TCRdb reprocessed the multiplex PCR reads with MiXCR, giving one entry per CDR3 protein. These V and J calls derive from TCRdb rather than the authors' analysis. The repertoire holds 650,000 to 850,000 distinct CDR3 sequences, with approximately 29% as singletons. This sample is drawn from a study of regulatory T cells in long-lasting Graves disease. Overall study: Persistent Graves' disease required over 5 years of antithyroid drugs and positive TSH receptor antibodies.

Study results and limitations: Study of thyroid tissue was not done, with only peripheral blood studied.

The sequencing here drew on peripheral blood mononuclear cells (PBMCs), taken when the disease was refractory, from a patient treated with antithyroid drugs. This TCR was recovered from a female donor with Graves disease.

CDR3 bases: TGCAGTGCTAGAGTTTCCGAAGGGTCTAATTCACCCCTCCACTTT. It codes for CSARVSEGSNSPLHF. The rearrangement joins TRBV20-1 to TRBJ1-6; the D is unclear. Germline CDR1 reads DFQATT; CDR2 reads SNEGSKA (reference sequence). This CDR3 contains 15 residues. Trimming pared 1 base from V and 6 bases from J, leaving 13 bases between.